The table lists the clone carrying this T cell receptor (beta chain) with a few counts. Its antigen is still unknown. Trimming pared 3 bases from V and 6 bases from J, leaving 8 bases between. From germline, CDR1 is KGHSH and CDR2 LQKENI. The CDR3 has 13 residues. The source of the sample is a study of cytomegalovirus exposure and HLA in healthy donors. The study, taken as a whole, reports: Several of the most significant clusters appeared, in a later analysis, to be linked to common viral pathogens. Sequences of the TCR beta chain were said to predict the HLA-A and HLA-B alleles of most subjects accurately.

In the PCR, 60 Vbeta and 13 Jbeta primers were used. Generated by immunoSEQ multiplex PCR, the TCRdb table keeps only in-frame clones and is missing some. Among more than 100,000 clones listed, around 78% were seen once. The genes are TRBV18 and TRBJ2-2; perhaps TRBD2 as D (5 bases). The sequence was obtained from a young woman in good health and CMV-seronegative. The sample consisted of PBMCs. DNA for the CDR3: TGTGCCAGCTCACCCCTGGACTCCGGGGAGCTGTTTTTT. Its translation: CASSPLDSGELFF.